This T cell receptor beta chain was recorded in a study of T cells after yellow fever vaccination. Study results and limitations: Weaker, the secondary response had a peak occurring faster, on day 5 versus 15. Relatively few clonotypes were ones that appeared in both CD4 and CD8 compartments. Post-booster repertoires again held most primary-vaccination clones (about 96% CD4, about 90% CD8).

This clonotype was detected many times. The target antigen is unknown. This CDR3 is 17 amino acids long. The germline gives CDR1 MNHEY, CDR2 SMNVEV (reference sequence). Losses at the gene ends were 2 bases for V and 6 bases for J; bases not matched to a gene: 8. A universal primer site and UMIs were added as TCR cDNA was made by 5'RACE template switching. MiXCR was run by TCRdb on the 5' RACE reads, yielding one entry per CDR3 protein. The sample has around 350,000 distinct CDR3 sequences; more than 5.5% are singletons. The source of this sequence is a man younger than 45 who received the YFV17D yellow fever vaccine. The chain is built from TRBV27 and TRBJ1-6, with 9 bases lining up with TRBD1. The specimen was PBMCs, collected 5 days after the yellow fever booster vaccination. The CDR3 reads CASSLGTGRLINSPLHF. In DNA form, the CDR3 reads TGTGCCAGCAGTTTAGGGACAGGGAGGTTGATTAATTCACCCCTCCACTTT.